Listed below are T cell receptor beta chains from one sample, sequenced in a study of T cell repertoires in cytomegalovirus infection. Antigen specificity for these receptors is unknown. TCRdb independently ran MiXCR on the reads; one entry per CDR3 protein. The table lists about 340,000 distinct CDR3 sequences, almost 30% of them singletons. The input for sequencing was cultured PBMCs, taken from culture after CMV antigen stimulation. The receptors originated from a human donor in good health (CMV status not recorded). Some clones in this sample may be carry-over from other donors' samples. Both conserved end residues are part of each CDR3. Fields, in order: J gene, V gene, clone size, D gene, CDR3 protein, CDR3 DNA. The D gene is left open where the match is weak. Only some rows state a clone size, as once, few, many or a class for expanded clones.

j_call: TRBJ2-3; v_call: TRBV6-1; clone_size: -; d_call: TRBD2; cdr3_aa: CASRISGAPPDTQYF; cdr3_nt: TGTGCCAGCAGAATTAGCGGGGCCCCGCCAGATACGCAGTATTTT
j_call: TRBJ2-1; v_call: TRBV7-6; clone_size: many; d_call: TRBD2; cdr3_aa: CASSLFPRLAGGLRNEQFF; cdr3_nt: TGTGCCAGCAGCCTCTTCCCTAGACTAGCGGGAGGATTAAGGAATGAGCAGTTCTTC
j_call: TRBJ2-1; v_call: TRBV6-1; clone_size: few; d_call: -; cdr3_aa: CASRTHGGDEQFF; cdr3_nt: TGTGCCAGCAGGACGCATGGCGGCGATGAGCAGTTCTTC
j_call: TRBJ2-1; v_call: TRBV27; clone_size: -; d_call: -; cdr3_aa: CASSLLGDYNEQFF; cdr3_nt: TGTGCCAGCAGTTTATTGGGGGACTACAATGAGCAGTTCTTC
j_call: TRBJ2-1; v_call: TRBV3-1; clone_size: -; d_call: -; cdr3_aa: CASSHGTLGEQFF; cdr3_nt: TGTGCCAGCAGCCATGGGACCCTGGGGGAGCAGTTCTTC
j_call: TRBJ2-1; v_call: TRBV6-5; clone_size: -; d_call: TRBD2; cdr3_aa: CASSYSGLAVYNEQFF; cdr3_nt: TGTGCCAGCAGTTACTCCGGTCTAGCGGTCTACAATGAGCAGTTCTTC
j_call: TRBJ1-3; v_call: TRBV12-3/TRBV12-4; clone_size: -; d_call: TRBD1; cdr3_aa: CASIHRGTGNTIYF; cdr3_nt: TGTGCCAGCATCCACAGGGGGACTGGAAACACCATATATTTT
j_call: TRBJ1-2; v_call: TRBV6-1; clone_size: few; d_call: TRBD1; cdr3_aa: CASTKPGTGGDGYTF; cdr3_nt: TGTGCCAGCACCAAACCCGGGACAGGGGGAGATGGCTACACCTTC
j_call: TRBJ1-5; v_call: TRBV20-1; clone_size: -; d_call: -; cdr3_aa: CSARGGNQPQHF; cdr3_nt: TGCAGTGCCCGAGGCGGAAATCAGCCCCAGCATTTT
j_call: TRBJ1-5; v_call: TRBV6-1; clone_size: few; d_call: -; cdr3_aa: CASSPPRTVEQHF; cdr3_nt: TGTGCCAGCAGTCCCCCTAGGACAGTCGAGCAGCATTTT
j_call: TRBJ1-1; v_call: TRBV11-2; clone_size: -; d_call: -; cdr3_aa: CASSLLRGVNTEAFF; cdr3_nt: TGTGCCAGCAGCTTATTGAGGGGAGTGAACACTGAAGCTTTCTTT
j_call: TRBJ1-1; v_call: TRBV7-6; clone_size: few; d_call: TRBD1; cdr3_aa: CASSSRDRGSVEAFF; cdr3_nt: TGTGCCAGCAGCTCCCGGGACAGAGGTTCCGTTGAAGCTTTCTTT
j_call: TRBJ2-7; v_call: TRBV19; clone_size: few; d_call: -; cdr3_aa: CASSPNRVSGEQYF; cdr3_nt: TGTGCCAGTAGTCCAAACAGGGTTTCGGGGGAGCAGTACTTC
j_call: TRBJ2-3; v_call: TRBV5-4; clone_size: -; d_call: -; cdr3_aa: CASSFTTAQAQYF; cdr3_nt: TGTGCCAGCAGCTTTACGACCGCACAGGCGCAGTATTTT
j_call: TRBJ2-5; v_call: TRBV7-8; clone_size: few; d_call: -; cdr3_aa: CASSQRPGLETQYF; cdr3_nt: TGTGCCAGCAGCCAAAGACCCGGGTTGGAGACCCAGTACTTC
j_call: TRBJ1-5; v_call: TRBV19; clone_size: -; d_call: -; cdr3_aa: CASSGTGLYSNQPQHF; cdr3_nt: TGTGCCAGTAGTGGAACAGGACTCTATAGCAATCAGCCCCAGCATTTT
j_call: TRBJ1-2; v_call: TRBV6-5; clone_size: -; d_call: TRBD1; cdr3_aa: CASSYSYRGNYGYTF; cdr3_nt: TGTGCCAGCAGTTACTCATACAGGGGGAACTATGGCTACACCTTC
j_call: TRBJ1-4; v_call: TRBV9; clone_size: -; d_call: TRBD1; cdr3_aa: CASSLTGEENEKLFF; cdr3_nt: TGTGCCAGCAGCCTGACAGGGGAGGAGAATGAAAAACTGTTTTTT
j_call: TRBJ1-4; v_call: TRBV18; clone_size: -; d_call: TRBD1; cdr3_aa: CASSPPQGGSEKLFF; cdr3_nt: TGTGCCAGCTCACCTCCTCAGGGGGGAAGTGAAAAACTGTTTTTT
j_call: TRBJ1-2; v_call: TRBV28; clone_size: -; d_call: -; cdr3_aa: CASTLGYGYTF; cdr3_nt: TGTGCCAGCACCCTGGGGTACGGCTACACCTTC
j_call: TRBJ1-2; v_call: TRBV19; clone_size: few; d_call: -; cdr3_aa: CASSITRQRNYGYTF; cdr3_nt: TGTGCCAGTAGTATAACGAGACAGCGGAACTATGGCTACACCTTC
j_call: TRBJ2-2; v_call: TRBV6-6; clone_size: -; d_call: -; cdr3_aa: CASSYSGGNTGELFF; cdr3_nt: TGTGCCAGCAGTTACTCGGGAGGGAACACCGGGGAGCTGTTTTTT
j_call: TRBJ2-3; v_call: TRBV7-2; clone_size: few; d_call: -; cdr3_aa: CASSLRGRGTDTQYF; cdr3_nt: TGTGCCAGCAGCCTGAGGGGCCGGGGCACAGATACGCAGTATTTT
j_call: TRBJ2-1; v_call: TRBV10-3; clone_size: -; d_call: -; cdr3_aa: CAISESPGRPTNEQFF; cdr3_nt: TGTGCCATCAGTGAGTCCCCGGGACGGCCAACGAATGAGCAGTTCTTC
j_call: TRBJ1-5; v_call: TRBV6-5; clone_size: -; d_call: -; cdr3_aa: CASSYSGMGNQPQHF; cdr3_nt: TGTGCCAGCAGTTACTCTGGGATGGGCAATCAGCCCCAGCATTTT
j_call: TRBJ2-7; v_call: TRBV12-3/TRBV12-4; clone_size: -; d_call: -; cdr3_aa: CASSPLQGGHEQYF; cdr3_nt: TGTGCCAGCAGCCCTCTCCAGGGGGGCCACGAGCAGTACTTC